This T cell receptor (beta chain) was recorded in a study of blood T cell repertoires in COVID-19. Study in general: Material from acute and convalescent COVID-19 was sourced from the United States, Italy and Spain. PBMCs, B-cell-depleted T cells, or T cells provided the cDNA or gDNA that made up the material.

Germline CDR1 reads SQVTM; CDR2 reads ANQGSEA. The CDR3 has 13 residues. The V end was cut by 6 bases, the J end by 4 bases, with 15 bases between. In the authors' methods: From reference gene primer amplification, estimates of nucleated cell counts were derived. The table came from immunoSEQ multiplex PCR; TCRdb's copy has only in-frame clones and leaves some out. That table is the source of V, J and clone size, and D and trimming were worked out from the DNA. The data contain tens of thousands of clones, approximately 85% of them singletons. This TCR was recovered from a man aged 35 to 55 with acute or convalescent COVID-19. This chain links TRBV29-1 with TRBJ2-5, with D possibly being TRBD2 (6 bases). The sequenced sample consisted of peripheral blood. The CDR3: CSVHPGTSETQYF. The CDR3 bases are TGCAGCGTCCACCCTGGGACTTCAGAGACCCAGTACTTC. Full variable domain (rest looked up from reference TRBV29-1 and TRBJ2-5): SAVISQKPSRDICQRGTSLTIQCQVDSQVTMMFWYRQQPGQSLTLIATANQGSEATYESGFVIDKFPISRPNLTFSTLTVSNMSPEDSSIYLCSVHPGTSETQYFGPGTRLLVL.